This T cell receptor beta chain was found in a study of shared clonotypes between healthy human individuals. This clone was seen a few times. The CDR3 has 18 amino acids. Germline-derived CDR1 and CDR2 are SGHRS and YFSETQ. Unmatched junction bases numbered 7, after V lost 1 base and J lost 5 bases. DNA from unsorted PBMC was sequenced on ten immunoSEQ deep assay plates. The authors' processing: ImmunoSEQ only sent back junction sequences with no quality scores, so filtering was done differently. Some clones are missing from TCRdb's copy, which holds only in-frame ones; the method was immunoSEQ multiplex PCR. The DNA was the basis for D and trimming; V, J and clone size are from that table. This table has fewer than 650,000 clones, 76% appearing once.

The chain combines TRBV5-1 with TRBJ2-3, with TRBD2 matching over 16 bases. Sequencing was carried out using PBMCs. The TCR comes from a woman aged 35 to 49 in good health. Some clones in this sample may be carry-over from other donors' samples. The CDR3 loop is CASSLWGTSGRAGDTQYF. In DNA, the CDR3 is TGCGCCAGCAGCTTGTGGGGGACTAGCGGGAGGGCCGGAGATACGCAGTATTTT. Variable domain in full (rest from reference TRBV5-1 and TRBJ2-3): KAGVTQTPRYLIKTRGQQVTLSCSPISGHRSVSWYQQTPGQGLQFLFEYFSETQRNKGNFPGRFSGRQFSNSRSEMNVSTLELGDSALYLCASSLWGTSGRAGDTQYFGPGTRLTVL.